Below, 28 T cell receptor beta chains from the same sample are listed, as sequenced in a study of T cell clones after liver transplantation (dated by TCRdb to about 2019). Libraries were prepared through the immunoSEQ multiplex PCR assay. TCRdb's version of the immuneACCESS table is confined to in-frame rearrangements and falls short of the full clone set. An unresolved V gene accounts for under half of the shortfall where checked; the remainder is of unknown origin. The sample table contains some 57,000 clones; only one count was recorded for roughly 70% of them. About 9.7% of the sample is taken by the ten largest. The sequencing here drew on CD4+ T cells from blood, taken at the 22-month timepoint. The receptors here all came from a human patient who received a liver transplant. Following transplantation, T cells from the graft donor may be among those present.

On this clone: At one boundary the junction diverges from the germline segment, which might be a read error. The CDR3 loop is CASRQGAETYEQYF. Here the CDR3 DNA reads TGTGCCAGCAGACAAGGAGCGGAAACCTACGAGCAGTACTTC. The chain employs TRBV4-2 and TRBJ2-7; tentative D call: TRBD2 (5 bases). There are 14 residues in the CDR3. The V gene's germline CDR1 is LGHNA and CDR2 YNFKEQ.

This clone was recorded once. This rearrangement joins TRBV4-2 to TRBJ1-2; no clear D. This CDR3 contains 13 residues. V lost 1 base to trimming and J lost 4 bases, with 7 bases between them. In germline, CDR1 is LGHNA, CDR2 YNFKEQ. The CDR3, as DNA: TGTGCCAGCAGCCAAGTGAGTAGCTATGGCTACACCTTC. Its protein product is CASSQVSSYGYTF.

V usage is TRBV19 and J usage is TRBJ2-3; 7 nucleotides match TRBD1. The CDR3 totals 16 residues. The J segment lost 1 base and the V segment lost 3 bases, leaving 7 bases of the junction unmatched. CDR1 is LNHDA, CDR2 SQIVND, per germline (reference sequence). The DNA for the CDR3 is TGTGCCAGTAGTATCGCGACAGGGACGCGCACAGATACGCAGTATTTT. Protein product: CASSIATGTRTDTQYF.

This chain connects TRBV27 to TRBJ1-1; possible D gene TRBD1, 5 bases. V was shortened by 5 bases and J by 3 bases, with 25 bases between the two germline ends. Per germline, CDR1 MNHEY and CDR2 SMNVEV (reference sequence). The CDR3 runs 18 residues. The CDR3 spells CASSPSSLGRARYTEAFF. The CDR3 DNA is TGTGCCAGCAGTCCGTCCTCACTCGGCAGGGCGAGGTACACTGAAGCTTTCTTT.

This chain joins TRBV28 and TRBJ1-3; TRBD1 matches 7 bases. The trim removed 7 bases at V and 0 bases at J, leaving 9 bases unmatched. The germline V gene has CDR1 MDHEN and CDR2 SYDVKM. This CDR3 is 16 amino acids long. The CDR3 loop reads CASTPGTVSSGNTIYF. DNA of the CDR3: TGTGCCAGCACCCCCGGGACAGTGAGCTCTGGAAACACCATATATTTT.

The rearrangement uses TRBV6-1 and TRBJ2-7; 9 nucleotides agree with TRBD1. The V and J ends lost 4 bases and 3 bases, in that order; junction bases with no gene match: 13. CDR3 length: 17 residues. CDR1 and CDR2 (germline): MNHNS, SASEGT. The CDR3 here is CASSGQVWGTGIYEQYF. In nucleotides, the CDR3 is TGTGCCAGCAGTGGGCAGGTTTGGGGGACAGGGATCTACGAGCAGTACTTC.

The genes are TRBV9 and TRBJ1-2, with D possibly TRBD1 on 5 matching bases. The CDR3 is 14 residues long. V shed 2 bases and J shed 5 bases, with 13 bases lying between them. Germline values: CDR1 SGDLS, CDR2 YYNGEE. The CDR3 region has the DNA TGTGCCAGCAGCGTTACCGGGGACTTATATGGCTACACCTTC. This sequence encodes CASSVTGDLYGYTF.

J is TRBJ1-4 and V is TRBV18; 8 positions agree with TRBD1. The CDR3 runs 16 residues. Germline CDR1 reads KGHSH; CDR2 reads LQKENI. V dropped 0 bases and J dropped 10; count of bases not matched to a gene: 10. CDR3: CASSPPNTGGLGKLFF. DNA for the CDR3: TGTGCCAGCTCACCACCGAATACAGGGGGTCTCGGAAAACTGTTTTTT.

CDR3 nucleotides: TGTGCCAGCCTGGGGGCTTGGGCTGATTACAACTATGGCTACACCTTC. Protein: CASLGAWADYNYGYTF. The gene calls are TRBV28 and TRBJ1-2; TRBD1 is a possible D gene (6 bases). The V gene lost 8 bases and the J gene lost 2 bases, with 21 bases spanning the gap. Germline-derived CDR1 and CDR2 are MDHEN and SYDVKM. The CDR3 runs 16 residues.

J is TRBJ2-7 and V is TRBV25-1; D is possibly TRBD1 or TRBD2 (6 bases each). This CDR3 contains 16 residues. Germline V gene sequence: CDR1 MGHDK, CDR2 SYGVNS. V was trimmed by 2 bases and J by 3 bases, leaving 17 bases between them. This chain's CDR3 is CASSEVGGREFYEQYF. CDR3 coding DNA: TGTGCCAGCAGTGAAGTGGGGGGCAGGGAATTCTACGAGCAGTACTTC.

This clone has just a few counts. The rearrangement links TRBV7-9 to TRBJ1-2; a weak D match, TRBD1 (5 bases). Between the trimmed V and J ends, which lost 4 bases and 4 bases, there was a span of 13 bases. This CDR3 is 14 amino acids long. The germline V gene encodes CDR1 SEHNR and CDR2 FQNEAQ (reference sequence). DNA of the CDR3: TGTGCCAGCAGCTCGGACACTTCTCCCTATGGCTACACCTTC. Translating it yields CASSSDTSPYGYTF.

The gene calls are TRBV7-9 and TRBJ2-7, with 10 bases lining up with TRBD1. The CDR3 is 14 residues long. CDR1 and CDR2 from the germline V gene are SEHNR and FQNEAQ (reference sequence). V shed 5 bases and J 3 bases; nucleotides not matched to a gene: 4. The CDR3 nucleotides read TGTGCCAGCAGCAAGGGGACAGGGGACTACGAGCAGTACTTC. It encodes CASSKGTGDYEQYF.

The rearrangement joins TRBV6-6 to TRBJ2-7; D possibly matches TRBD1 or TRBD2 (5 bases each). Germline lookup yields CDR1 MNHNY and CDR2 SVGAGI (reference sequence). The CDR3 consists of 14 residues. V was shortened by 4 bases and J by 4 bases, with 14 bases between the two germline ends. CDR3 sequence reads: CASSWGSGPYEQYF. The DNA for the CDR3 is TGTGCCAGCAGTTGGGGGTCAGGACCTTACGAGCAGTACTTC.

The table lists this clone with a few counts. The chain is built from TRBV5-1 and TRBJ2-5, with TRBD1 identical over 10 bases. J lost 6 bases, V lost 0 bases, and 8 bases had no gene match. Germline CDR1 reads SGHRS; CDR2 reads YFSETQ. The CDR3 consists of 16 residues. Here the CDR3 reads CASSLARTGGVKTQYF. The CDR3 DNA reads as TGCGCCAGCAGCTTGGCCAGGACAGGGGGGGTGAAGACCCAGTACTTC.

CDR3 sequence: CASSSQGALGTEAFF. As DNA, the CDR3 is TGCGCCAGCAGCTCCCAGGGAGCTCTGGGCACTGAAGCTTTCTTT. The chain joins TRBV5-1 to TRBJ1-1, with a weak D call TRBD1 (5 bases). The germline V gene encodes CDR1 SGHRS and CDR2 YFSETQ. The CDR3 covers 15 residues. Trimming pared 3 bases from V and 4 bases from J, leaving 16 bases between.

The rearrangement links TRBV28 to TRBJ1-4; D is undetermined. CDR1 and CDR2 (germline): MDHEN, SYDVKM. Trimming took 6 bases from V and 0 from J, leaving 8 bases between them. The CDR3 runs 14 residues. The DNA of the CDR3 is TGTGCCAGCAGGGACGGTGCAACTAATGAAAAACTGTTTTTT. This sequence encodes CASRDGATNEKLFF.

V gene TRBV6-6 combines with J gene TRBJ1-6; D gene uncertain. Germline V lookup: CDR1 MNHNY, CDR2 SVGAGI (reference sequence). V was trimmed by 6 bases and J by 7 bases, leaving 13 bases between them. This CDR3 contains 14 residues. CDR3 DNA sequence: TGTGCCAGCAGCTACAAAGGCCTAAATTCACCCCTCCACTTT. Translating it yields CASSYKGLNSPLHF.

This clone was observed a few times. The chain combines TRBV30 with TRBJ2-7, with a tentative D call TRBD1 (5 bases). There are 13 residues in the CDR3. V shed 4 bases and J shed 0 bases, with 10 bases lying between them. Germline assignment: CDR1 GTSNPN and CDR2 SVGIG (reference sequence). This CDR3 is CAWMRQNSYEQYF. In nucleotides, the CDR3 is TGTGCCTGGATGAGACAGAACTCCTACGAGCAGTACTTC. Full variable domain (remainder filled in from reference TRBV30 and TRBJ2-7): SQTIHQWPATLVQPVGSPLSLECTVEGTSNPNLYWYRQAAGRGLQLLFYSVGIGQISSEVPQNLSASRPQDRQFILSSKKLLLSDSGFYLCAWMRQNSYEQYFGPGTRLTVT.

This chain links TRBV6-1 with TRBJ2-7; 8 nucleotides align to TRBD1. Trimming took 6 bases from V and 3 from J; bases not matched to a gene: 7. The CDR3 is 14 amino acids. CDR1 and CDR2 from the germline V gene are MNHNS and SASEGT. CDR3 region: CASSLTGTGYEQYF. The CDR3 DNA follows: TGTGCCAGCAGCCTGACCGGGACAGGCTACGAGCAGTACTTC.

The chain links TRBV19 to TRBJ1-2; D may be TRBD1 (6 bases). Trimming removed 7 bases from V and 8 bases from J, with 26 bases in between. The CDR3 loop spans 16 amino acids. CDR1 and CDR2 from the germline V gene are LNHDA and SQIVND (reference sequence). The CDR3 loop is CASTHKRVRTEEGYTF. In DNA, the CDR3 is TGTGCCAGTACCCATAAGCGGGTCAGGACAGAGGAAGGCTACACCTTC.

Concerning this clone itself: Compared with germline, one end of the junction differs, possibly owing to a read error. DNA of the CDR3: TGTGCTAGCAGCTTATTCTACGGGACACGCTACGAGCAGTACTTC. Encoded protein: CASSLFYGTRYEQYF. The rearrangement links TRBV7-7 to TRBJ2-7; tentative D call: TRBD1 (6 bases). Germline V gene data show CDR1 as SSHAT and CDR2 as FNYEAQ (reference sequence). This CDR3 spans 15 amino acids.

This chain joins TRBV28 and TRBJ1-5; 8 bases align to TRBD1. Per the germline V gene, CDR1 is MDHEN and CDR2 is SYDVKM. CDR3 length: 14 residues. The junction had 4 bases not matched to a gene; V was cut back by 4 bases and J by 5 bases. CDR3 residues: CASSSDRGDQPQHF. CDR3 bases: TGTGCCAGCAGTTCCGACAGGGGCGATCAGCCCCAGCATTTT.

The chain joins TRBV9 to TRBJ1-5; TRBD1 might be the D (5 bases). The germline V and J ends were trimmed by 3 bases and 1 base, with 11 bases remaining between them. The CDR3 is 15 amino acids. Per germline, CDR1 SGDLS and CDR2 YYNGEE. This chain's CDR3 is CASSAGLESNQPQHF. CDR3 DNA: TGTGCCAGCAGCGCAGGGTTGGAAAGCAATCAGCCCCAGCATTTT.

This clone appeared a few times. The chain links TRBV7-2 to TRBJ2-3, with D maybe TRBD2 (5 bases). Germline V gene lookup returns CDR1 SGHTA and CDR2 FQGNSA. CDR3 length: 18 residues. Trimming pared 3 bases from V and 0 bases from J, leaving 19 bases between. CDR3 protein: CASSLRAAGELSTDTQYF. CDR3 in DNA: TGTGCCAGCAGCTTGAGGGCTGCGGGCGAACTAAGCACAGATACGCAGTATTTT.

The chain employs TRBV28 and TRBJ1-5, with unresolved D. V lost 6 bases and J lost 7, with 13 bases in between. Per germline, CDR1 MDHEN and CDR2 SYDVKM. The CDR3 has 13 residues. CDR3 sequence: CASRWTSDQPQHF. In nucleotides, the CDR3 is TGTGCCAGCAGATGGACGAGTGACCAGCCCCAGCATTTT.

The chain couples TRBV11-3 to TRBJ2-1, with TRBD2 identical over 10 bases. Trimming at V came to 2 bases and at J to 7 bases, leaving 2 bases not matched to a gene. This CDR3 spans 14 amino acids. Germline CDR1 is SGHNT and CDR2 is YENEEA. The CDR3 loop reads CASSLSGGVNEQFF. CDR3 nucleotide sequence: TGTGCCAGCAGCTTAAGCGGGGGGGTTAATGAGCAGTTCTTC.

Details on this clone: This likely traces to a read error, being one base from a far larger clone. The final CDR3 position lacks the conserved phenylalanine or tryptophan, pointing to a likely read error. V and J are TRBV11-2 and TRBJ2-7; 8 bases match TRBD2. Germline CDR1 is SGHAT and CDR2 is FQNNGV. The ends lost 4 bases at V and 4 bases at J; junction bases unmatched: 9. The CDR3 spans 15 residues. CDR3 nucleotides: TGTGCCAGCAGCTCGTCCGGGGGGGCCCAGTACGAGCAGTACCTC. Encoded protein: CASSSSGGAQYEQYL.

The J gene is TRBJ1-4, the V gene TRBV19; 8 positions match TRBD1. V was pared by 7 bases and J by 5 bases, with 9 bases of the junction left unmatched. Germline CDR1 LNHDA, CDR2 SQIVND (reference sequence). The CDR3 totals 15 residues. The CDR3 loop reads CASKFPGGPNEKLFF. CDR3 in DNA: TGTGCCAGTAAGTTCCCAGGGGGCCCGAATGAAAAACTGTTTTTT.